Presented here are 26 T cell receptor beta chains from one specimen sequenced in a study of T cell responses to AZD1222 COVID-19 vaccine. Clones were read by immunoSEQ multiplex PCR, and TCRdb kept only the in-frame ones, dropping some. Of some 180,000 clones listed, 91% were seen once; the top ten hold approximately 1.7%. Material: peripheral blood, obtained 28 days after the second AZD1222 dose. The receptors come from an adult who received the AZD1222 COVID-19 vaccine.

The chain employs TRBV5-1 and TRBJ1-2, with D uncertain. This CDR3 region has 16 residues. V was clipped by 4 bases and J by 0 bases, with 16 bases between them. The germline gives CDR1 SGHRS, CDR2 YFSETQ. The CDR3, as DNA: TGCGCCAGCAGCCGTAATTCCAGAGACACTAACTATGGCTACACCTTC. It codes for CASSRNSRDTNYGYTF.

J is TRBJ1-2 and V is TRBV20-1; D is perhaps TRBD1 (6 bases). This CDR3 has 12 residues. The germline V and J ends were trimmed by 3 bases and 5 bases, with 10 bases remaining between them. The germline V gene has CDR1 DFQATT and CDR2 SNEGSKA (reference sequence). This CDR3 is CSASSGQYGYTF. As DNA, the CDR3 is TGCAGTGCTAGTTCGGGACAATATGGCTACACCTTC.

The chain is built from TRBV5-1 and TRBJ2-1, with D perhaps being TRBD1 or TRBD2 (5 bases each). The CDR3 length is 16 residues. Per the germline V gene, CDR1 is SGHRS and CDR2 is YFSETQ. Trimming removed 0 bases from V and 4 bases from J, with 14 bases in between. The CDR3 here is CASSLAAGTVYNEQFF. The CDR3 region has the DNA TGCGCCAGCAGCTTGGCAGCCGGGACGGTATACAATGAGCAGTTCTTC.

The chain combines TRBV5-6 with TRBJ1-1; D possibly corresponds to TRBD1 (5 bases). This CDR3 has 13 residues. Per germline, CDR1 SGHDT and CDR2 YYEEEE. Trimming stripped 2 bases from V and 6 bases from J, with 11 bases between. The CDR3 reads CASSLATRAEAFF. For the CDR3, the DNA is TGTGCCAGCAGCTTAGCGACCAGGGCTGAAGCTTTCTTT. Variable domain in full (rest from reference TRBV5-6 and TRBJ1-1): DAGVTQSPTHLIKTRGQQVTLRCSPKSGHDTVSWYQQALGQGPQFIFQYYEEEERQRGNFPDRFSGHQFPNYSSELNVNALLLGDSALYLCASSLATRAEAFFGQGTRLTVV.

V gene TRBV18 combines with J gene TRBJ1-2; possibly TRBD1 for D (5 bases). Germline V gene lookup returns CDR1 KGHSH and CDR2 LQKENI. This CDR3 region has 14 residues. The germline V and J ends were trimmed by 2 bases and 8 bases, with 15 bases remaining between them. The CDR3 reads CASSPGTALVGYTF. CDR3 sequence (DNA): TGTGCCAGCTCACCAGGGACCGCCCTTGTCGGCTACACCTTC.

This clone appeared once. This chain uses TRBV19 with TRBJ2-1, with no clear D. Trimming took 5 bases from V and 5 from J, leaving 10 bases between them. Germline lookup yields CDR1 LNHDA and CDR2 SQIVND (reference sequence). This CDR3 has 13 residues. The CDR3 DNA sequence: TGTGCCAGTAGTGATCTTAAGGACAATGAGCAGTTCTTC. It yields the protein CASSDLKDNEQFF.

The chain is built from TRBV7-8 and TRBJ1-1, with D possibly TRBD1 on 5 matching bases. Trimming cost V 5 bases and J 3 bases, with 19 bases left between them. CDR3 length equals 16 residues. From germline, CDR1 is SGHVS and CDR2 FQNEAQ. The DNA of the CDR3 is TGTGCCAGCAGCCCCGACTCTTGGGGCTCGGACACTGAAGCTTTCTTT. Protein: CASSPDSWGSDTEAFF.

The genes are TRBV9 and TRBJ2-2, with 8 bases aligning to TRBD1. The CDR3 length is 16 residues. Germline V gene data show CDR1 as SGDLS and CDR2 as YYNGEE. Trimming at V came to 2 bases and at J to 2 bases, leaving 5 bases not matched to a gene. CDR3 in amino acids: CASSVPGQGNTGELFF. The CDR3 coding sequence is TGTGCCAGCAGCGTTCCAGGACAGGGAAACACCGGGGAGCTGTTTTTT.

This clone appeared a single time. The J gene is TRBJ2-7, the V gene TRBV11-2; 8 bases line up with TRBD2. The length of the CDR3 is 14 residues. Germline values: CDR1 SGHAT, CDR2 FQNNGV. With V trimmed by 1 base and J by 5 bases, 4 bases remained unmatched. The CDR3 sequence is CASSLAGGRHEQYF. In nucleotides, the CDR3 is TGTGCCAGCAGCTTAGCGGGAGGGCGACACGAGCAGTACTTC.

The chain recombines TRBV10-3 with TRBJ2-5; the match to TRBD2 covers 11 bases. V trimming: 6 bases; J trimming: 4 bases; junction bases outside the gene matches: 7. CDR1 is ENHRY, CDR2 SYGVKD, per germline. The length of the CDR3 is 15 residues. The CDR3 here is CAIRSSGRAGETQYF. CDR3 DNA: TGTGCCATCAGGAGTAGCGGGAGGGCCGGAGAGACCCAGTACTTC.

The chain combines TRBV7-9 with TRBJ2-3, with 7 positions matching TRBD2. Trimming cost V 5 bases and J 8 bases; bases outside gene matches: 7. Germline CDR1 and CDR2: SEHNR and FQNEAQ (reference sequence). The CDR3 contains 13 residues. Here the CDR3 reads CASSPAGVGTQYF. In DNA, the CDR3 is TGTGCCAGCAGCCCTGCGGGGGTGGGTACGCAGTATTTT.

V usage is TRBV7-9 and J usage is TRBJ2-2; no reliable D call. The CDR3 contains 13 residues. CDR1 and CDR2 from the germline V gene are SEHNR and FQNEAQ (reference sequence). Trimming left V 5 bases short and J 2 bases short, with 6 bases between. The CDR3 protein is CASSQLNTGELFF. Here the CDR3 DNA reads TGTGCCAGCAGCCAACTAAACACCGGGGAGCTGTTTTTT.

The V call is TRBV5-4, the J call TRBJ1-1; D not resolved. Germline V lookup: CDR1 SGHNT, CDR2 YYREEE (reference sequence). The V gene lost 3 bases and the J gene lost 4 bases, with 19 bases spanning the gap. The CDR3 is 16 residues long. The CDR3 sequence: CASSSRESPRFTEAFF. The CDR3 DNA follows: TGTGCCAGCAGCTCCCGGGAGTCCCCCCGGTTCACTGAAGCTTTCTTT. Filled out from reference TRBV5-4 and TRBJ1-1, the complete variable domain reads ETGVTQSPTHLIKTRGQQVTLRCSSQSGHNTVSWYQQALGQGPQFIFQYYREEENGRGNFPPRFSGLQFPNYSSELNVNALELDDSALYLCASSSRESPRFTEAFFGQGTRLTVV.

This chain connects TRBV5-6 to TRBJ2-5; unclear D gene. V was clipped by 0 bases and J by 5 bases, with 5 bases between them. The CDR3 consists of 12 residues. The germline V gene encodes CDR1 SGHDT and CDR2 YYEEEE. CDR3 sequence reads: CASSLAWETQYF. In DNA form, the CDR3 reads TGTGCCAGCAGCTTGGCATGGGAGACCCAGTACTTC.

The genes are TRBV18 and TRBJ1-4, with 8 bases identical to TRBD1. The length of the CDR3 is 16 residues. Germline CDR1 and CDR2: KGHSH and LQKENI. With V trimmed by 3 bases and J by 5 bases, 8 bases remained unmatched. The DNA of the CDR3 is TGTGCCAGCTCACCCCCCTCGGGACAGGCAAATGAAAAACTGTTTTTT. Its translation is CASSPPSGQANEKLFF. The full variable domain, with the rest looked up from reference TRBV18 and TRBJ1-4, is NAGVMQNPRHLVRRRGQEARLRCSPMKGHSHVYWYRQLPEEGLKFMVYLQKENIIDESGMPKERFSAEFPKEGPSILRIQQVVRGDSAAYFCASSPPSGQANEKLFFGSGTQLSVL.

The CDR3 nucleotides read TGTGCCAGCAGCTTGGGCTCGGGTTATGGCTACACCTTC. It yields the protein CASSLGSGYGYTF. The chain links TRBV7-9 to TRBJ1-2; no firm D call. CDR1 is SEHNR and CDR2 is FQNEAQ in the germline V gene (reference sequence). CDR3 length equals 13 residues. Trimming cost V 3 bases and J 5 bases, with 10 bases left between them.

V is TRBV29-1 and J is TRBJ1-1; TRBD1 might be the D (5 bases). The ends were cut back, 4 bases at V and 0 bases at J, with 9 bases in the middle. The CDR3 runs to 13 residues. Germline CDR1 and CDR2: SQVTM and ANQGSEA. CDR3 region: CSVGGVMNTEAFF. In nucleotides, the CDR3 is TGCAGCGTTGGGGGGGTTATGAACACTGAAGCTTTCTTT.

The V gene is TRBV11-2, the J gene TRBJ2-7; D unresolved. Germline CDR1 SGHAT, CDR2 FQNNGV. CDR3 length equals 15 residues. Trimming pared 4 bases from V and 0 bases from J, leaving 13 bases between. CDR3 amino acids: CASSSLGPISYEQYF. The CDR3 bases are TGTGCCAGCAGCTCCCTCGGACCGATCTCCTACGAGCAGTACTTC.

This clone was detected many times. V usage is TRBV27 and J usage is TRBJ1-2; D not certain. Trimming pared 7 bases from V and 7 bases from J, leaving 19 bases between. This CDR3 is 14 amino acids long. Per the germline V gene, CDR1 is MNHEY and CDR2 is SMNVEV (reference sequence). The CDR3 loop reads CASTSGQAFAGYTF. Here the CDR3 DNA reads TGTGCCAGCACCTCTGGGCAGGCCTTTGCTGGCTACACCTTC.

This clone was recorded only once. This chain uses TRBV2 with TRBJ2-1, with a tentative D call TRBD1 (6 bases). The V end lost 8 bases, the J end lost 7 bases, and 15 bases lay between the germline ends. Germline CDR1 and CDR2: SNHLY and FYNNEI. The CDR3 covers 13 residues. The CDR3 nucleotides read TGTGCCAGCTCCTCGCTCAGGGGAAATGAGCAGTTCTTC. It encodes CASSSLRGNEQFF.

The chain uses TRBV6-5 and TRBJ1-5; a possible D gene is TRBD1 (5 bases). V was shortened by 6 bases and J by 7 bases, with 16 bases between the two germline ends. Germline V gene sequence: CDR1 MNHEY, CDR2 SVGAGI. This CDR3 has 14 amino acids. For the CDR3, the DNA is TGTGCCAGCAGCTTCGGACAAATATCCCAGCCCCAGCATTTT. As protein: CASSFGQISQPQHF.

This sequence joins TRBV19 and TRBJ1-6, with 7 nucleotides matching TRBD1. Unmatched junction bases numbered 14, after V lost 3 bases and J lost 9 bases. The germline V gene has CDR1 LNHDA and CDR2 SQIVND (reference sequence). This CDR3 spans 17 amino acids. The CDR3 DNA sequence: TGTGCCAGTAGTATTCCGCCAGGGGGAGCGGGTGGTTCACCCCTCCACTTT. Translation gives CASSIPPGGAGGSPLHF.

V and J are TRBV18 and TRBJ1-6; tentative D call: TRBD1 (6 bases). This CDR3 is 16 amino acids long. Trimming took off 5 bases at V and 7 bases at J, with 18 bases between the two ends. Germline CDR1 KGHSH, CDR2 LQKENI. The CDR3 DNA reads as TGTGCCAGCTCAGCAGGGGATGGTGGGCCAAATTCACCCCTCCACTTT. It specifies CASSAGDGGPNSPLHF.

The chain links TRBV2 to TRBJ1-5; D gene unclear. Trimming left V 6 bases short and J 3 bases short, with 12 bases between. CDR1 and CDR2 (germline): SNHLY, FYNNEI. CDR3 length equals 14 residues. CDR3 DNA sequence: TGTGCCAGCAGCGCCGACCGAAACAATCAGCCCCAGCATTTT. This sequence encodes CASSADRNNQPQHF.

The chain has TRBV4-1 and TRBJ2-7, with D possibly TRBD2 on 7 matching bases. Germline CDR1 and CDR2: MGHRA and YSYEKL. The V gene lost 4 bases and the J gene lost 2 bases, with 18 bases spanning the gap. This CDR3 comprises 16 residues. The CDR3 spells CASSRAGQEFPYEQYF. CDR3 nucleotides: TGCGCCAGCAGCCGAGCGGGACAAGAATTCCCCTACGAGCAGTACTTC.

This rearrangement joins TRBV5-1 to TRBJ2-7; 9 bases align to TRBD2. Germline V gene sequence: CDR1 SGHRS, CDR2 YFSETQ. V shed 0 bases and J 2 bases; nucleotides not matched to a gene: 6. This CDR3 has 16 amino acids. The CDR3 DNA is TGCGCCAGCAGCTTGGACCCTAGCGGGGCCACCTACGAGCAGTACTTC. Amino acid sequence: CASSLDPSGATYEQYF.